Shown below are 9 T cell receptor beta chains from a single sample sequenced in a study of blood T cell repertoires in COVID-19. Generated by immunoSEQ multiplex PCR, the TCRdb table keeps only in-frame clones and is missing some. The profile shows about 140,000 clones, roughly 78% of them singletons. Sample: peripheral blood. The receptor set was obtained from a man aged 55 to 70 with acute or convalescent COVID-19.

The V gene is TRBV19, the J gene TRBJ1-1; D is uncertain. Germline CDR1 and CDR2: LNHDA and SQIVND (reference sequence). There are 12 residues in the CDR3. CDR3 amino acids: CAPATPRPEAFF. For the CDR3, the DNA is TGTGCACCTGCGACCCCCAGGCCTGAAGCTTTCTTT.

This chain uses TRBV10-3 with TRBJ1-3; D uncertain. Per the germline V gene, CDR1 is ENHRY and CDR2 is SYGVKD. This CDR3 is built from 14 residues. The V gene lost 3 bases and the J gene lost 0 bases, with 6 bases spanning the gap. The CDR3 here is CAISDKSSGNTIYF. The CDR3 region has the DNA TGTGCCATCAGTGATAAGAGCTCTGGAAACACCATATATTTT.

This clone was found once. This chain joins TRBV6-2 or TRBV6-3 and TRBJ1-2, with D hard to call. Germline CDR1 and CDR2: MNHEY and SVGEGT. The CDR3 is made up of 17 amino acids. Trimming pared 2 bases from V and 5 bases from J, leaving 21 bases between. The CDR3 DNA reads as TGTGCCAGCAGTTACCGATCGACCGGGAGGGTAATATATGGCTACACCTTC. Amino acid sequence: CASSYRSTGRVIYGYTF.

The chain joins TRBV27 to TRBJ1-2; weak D call: TRBD1 (6 bases). CDR3 length: 14 amino acids. Germline assignment: CDR1 MNHEY and CDR2 SMNVEV (reference sequence). V gave up 7 bases and J gave up 7 bases, with 19 bases separating them. The DNA of the CDR3 is TGTGCCAGCACCCAAGGGGGACAAATAGGTGGCTACACCTTC. Translation gives CASTQGGQIGGYTF.

This clone was found a few times. The chain has TRBV19 and TRBJ2-5, with 7 bases aligning to TRBD2. The CDR3 runs to 16 residues. After removal of 1 base from V and 1 base from J, the junction contained 6 bases not matched to a gene. Per germline, CDR1 LNHDA and CDR2 SQIVND (reference sequence). The CDR3: CASSIGFSGGQETQYF. DNA of the CDR3: TGTGCCAGTAGTATAGGCTTTTCGGGAGGCCAAGAGACCCAGTACTTC.

Points on this clone: Within the sample, other DNA sequences also encode this same CDR3. The chain is built from TRBV2 and TRBJ1-1, with D unclear. Looked up from germline, CDR1 is SNHLY and CDR2 is FYNNEI. V lost 7 bases, J lost 3 bases, and 9 bases lay in between. CDR3 length: 12 residues. This CDR3 reads CASNRQDTEAFF. The CDR3 DNA sequence: TGTGCCAGCAATCGACAAGACACTGAAGCTTTCTTT.

This clone has only one observation. This chain uses TRBV5-1 with TRBJ1-5, with 11 bases aligning to TRBD1. The trim removed 4 bases at V and 7 bases at J, leaving 7 bases unmatched. The CDR3 runs 15 residues. Per the germline V gene, CDR1 is SGHRS and CDR2 is YFSETQ. CDR3 bases: TGCGCCAGCAGCCTGGGGACAGGGGGTAAACAGCCCCAGCATTTT. It specifies CASSLGTGGKQPQHF.

The chain uses TRBV7-2 and TRBJ2-5; TRBD1 might be the D (5 bases). Trimming left V 5 bases short and J 8 bases short, with 15 bases between. The CDR3 has 13 residues. Germline CDR1 reads SGHTA; CDR2 reads FQGNSA. The CDR3 DNA follows: TGTGCCAGCAGCCCACCAGGGTTAGGAACCCAGTACTTC. Amino acids: CASSPPGLGTQYF.

This chain uses TRBV18 with TRBJ2-1, with D possibly being TRBD1 (5 bases). Trimming took off 3 bases at V and 9 bases at J, with 15 bases between the two ends. CDR3 size: 14 residues. CDR1 is KGHSH and CDR2 is LQKENI in the germline V gene. This chain's CDR3 is CASSPPNQGSEQFF. CDR3 coding DNA: TGTGCCAGCTCACCGCCGAATCAGGGCTCTGAGCAGTTCTTC.